The present TCR beta chain was sequenced within a study of blood T cells in healthy people across ages. Study-wide results and caveats: Roughly linearly, TCR beta diversity per million T cells fell as age increased. Long-lived donors had more naive CD4+ cells and higher diversity than aged donors.

It was with a sample-barcoded 5' primer and a J-beta primer mix that a second PCR of about 6 to 12 cycles was run. Every cDNA was tagged by a template-switch adaptor with 12 random nucleotides. TCRdb itself ran the 5' RACE reads through MiXCR, one entry per CDR3 protein. The sample consists of some 730,000 distinct CDR3 sequences, over 20% of them appearing once. Note on this clonotype: The antigen is not known.

Every donor provided approximately 9.2 milliliters of peripheral blood. The sample consisted of blood. This TCR was sampled from an older man in good health.

CDR3 loop: CASSQPIPGPETQYF. CDR3 coding DNA: TGTGCCAGCAGCCAACCGATCCCGGGACCAGAGACCCAGTACTTC. The rearrangement uses TRBV3-1 and TRBJ2-5; D may be TRBD1 or TRBD2 (5 bases each). With 2 bases removed from V and 4 bases from J, the gap between germline ends came to 14 bases. Germline V CDR1 and CDR2: LGHDT, YNNKEL (reference sequence). This CDR3 is 15 amino acids long.